This TCR beta chain was recorded in a study of T cell changes during pregnancy in multiple sclerosis. Some clones are missing from TCRdb's copy, which holds only in-frame ones; the method was immunoSEQ multiplex PCR. Here the sample spans over 40,000 clones, around 93% being singletons. The CDR3 runs to 15 residues. Germline V gene lookup returns CDR1 SEHNR and CDR2 FQNEAQ (reference sequence). J lost 0 bases, V lost 1 base, and 2 bases had no gene match. The sample here was peripheral blood, taken in the third trimester of pregnancy. The V gene is TRBV7-9, the J gene TRBJ2-7, with 8 bases matching TRBD1. The sequence was obtained from a female donor with multiple sclerosis, enrolled in a pregnancy study. The CDR3 DNA is TGTGCCAGCAGCTTAGGCGGGACAGGCTCCTACGAGCAGTACTTC. Translation gives CASSLGGTGSYEQYF.